This T cell receptor (beta chain) is from a study of control samples from healthy donors and cancer patients. Losses at the gene ends were 0 bases for V and 7 bases for J; bases not matched to a gene: 4. The CDR3 is made up of 16 amino acids. The germline V gene has CDR1 SGDLS and CDR2 YYNGEE. The method was immunoSEQ multiplex PCR; TCRdb's version includes in-frame clones alone and lacks a portion of them. The sample consists of 110,000 to 150,000 clones, approximately 91% of them appearing once. The chain joins TRBV9 to TRBJ2-2, with 12 bases identical to TRBD2. Input material: blood. The receptor was derived from a woman aged 25 to 45 in good health. CDR3 region: CASSVGLAGDGGELFF. CDR3 in DNA: TGTGCCAGCAGCGTAGGACTAGCGGGAGACGGCGGGGAGCTGTTTTTT.